A single sample is the source of the 27 T cell receptor beta chains below, sequenced in a study of T cells in localized non-small cell lung cancer (dated by TCRdb to about 2020). Library method: the immunoSEQ multiplex PCR assay. TCRdb re-hosts the immuneACCESS table, in-frame sequences only. Its copies lack some clones; in the studies checked, an unresolved V gene accounts for under half of them, and the cause for the rest is not known. The sample table contains 100,000 to 150,000 clones; only one count was recorded for more than 70% of them. The top ten hold about 1.5% of the sample. Sequences were derived from peripheral blood, sampled before any cancer treatment. The receptors originated from an older female donor with stage I lung adenocarcinoma.

The chain combines TRBV15 with TRBJ2-1; maybe TRBD2 (5 bases). Germline V gene lookup returns CDR1 LNHNV and CDR2 YYDKDF (reference sequence). The V and J ends lost 1 base and 8 bases respectively, with 12 bases between them. The CDR3 has 14 residues. CDR3 nucleotides: TGTGCCACCAGCAGAGCGGCTAGCTCGGATGAGCAGTTCTTC. It is translated as CATSRAASSDEQFF. The variable domain in full, with the rest retrieved from reference TRBV15 and TRBJ2-1, is DAMVIQNPRYQVTQFGKPVTLSCSQTLNHNVMYWYQQKSSQAPKLLFHYYDKDFNNEADTPDNFQSRRPNTSFCFLDIRSPGLGDTAMYLCATSRAASSDEQFFGPGTRLTVL.

The chain combines TRBV7-3 with TRBJ2-2, with 8 nucleotides matching TRBD2. The ends lost 5 bases at V and 4 bases at J; junction bases unmatched: 15. The CDR3 consists of 18 residues. Germline values: CDR1 SGHTA, CDR2 FQGTGA. CDR3: CASSPGVAAGVGTGELFF. CDR3 bases: TGTGCCAGCAGCCCTGGGGTGGCAGCGGGAGTTGGCACCGGGGAGCTGTTTTTT. The full variable domain, with the rest looked up from reference TRBV7-3 and TRBJ2-2, is GAGVSQTPSNKVTEKGKYVELRCDPISGHTALYWYRQSLGQGPEFLIYFQGTGAADDSGLPNDRFFAVRPEGSVSTLKIQRTERGDSAVYLCASSPGVAAGVGTGELFFGEGSRLTVL.

The rearrangement links TRBV6-5 to TRBJ2-3; D is perhaps TRBD2 (5 bases). This CDR3 contains 13 residues. V dropped 7 bases and J dropped 3 bases, with 11 bases sitting between them. Germline V gene lookup returns CDR1 MNHEY and CDR2 SVGAGI. In DNA, the CDR3 is TGTGCCAGCAAACTAGGGTGGACAGATACGCAGTATTTT. Encoded protein: CASKLGWTDTQYF.

The chain uses TRBV30 and TRBJ1-3, with unresolved D. V dropped 0 bases and J dropped 1 base, with 10 bases sitting between them. This CDR3 has 15 residues. Germline-derived CDR1 and CDR2 are GTSNPN and SVGIG (reference sequence). This chain's CDR3 is CAWSVFGGSGNTIYF. CDR3 in DNA: TGTGCCTGGAGTGTGTTTGGCGGTTCTGGAAACACCATATATTTT. Full variable domain (missing parts from reference TRBV30 and TRBJ1-3): SQTIHQWPATLVQPVGSPLSLECTVEGTSNPNLYWYRQAAGRGLQLLFYSVGIGQISSEVPQNLSASRPQDRQFILSSKKLLLSDSGFYLCAWSVFGGSGNTIYFGEGSWLTVV.

This clone has a single count. The chain combines TRBV19 with TRBJ1-5; 7 bases align to TRBD1. Germline trimming cut 3 bases from V and 7 bases from J; bases unmatched to any gene: 15. The CDR3 extends over 17 amino acids. The germline CDR1 and CDR2 sequences are LNHDA and SQIVND (reference sequence). CDR3 loop: CASSIDTGQVRGQPQHF. DNA for the CDR3: TGTGCCAGTAGTATCGACACCGGACAGGTGAGAGGACAGCCCCAGCATTTT.

The chain has TRBV5-1 and TRBJ2-2, with 7 bases that match TRBD2. From germline, CDR1 is SGHRS and CDR2 YFSETQ. V lost 2 bases, J lost 5 bases, and 15 bases stayed unmatched. The CDR3 is 18 residues long. DNA for the CDR3: TGCGCCAGCAGCTTACGTACCGGGAGGTTTGCGGATACCGGGGAGCTGTTTTTT. It translates to CASSLRTGRFADTGELFF.

CDR3 sequence reads: CAWREEHEQYF. The CDR3, as DNA: TGTGCCTGGAGGGAGGAACACGAGCAGTACTTC. The rearrangement joins TRBV30 to TRBJ2-7, with a possible D match to TRBD2 (5 bases). V lost 3 bases and J lost 5, with 8 bases in between. The germline CDR1 and CDR2 sequences are GTSNPN and SVGIG (reference sequence). The CDR3 spans 11 residues.

The rearrangement uses TRBV2 and TRBJ2-1; 7 nucleotides match TRBD2. The CDR3 is 13 residues long. After removal of 8 bases from V and 10 bases from J, the junction contained 11 bases not matched to a gene. Germline loops: CDR1 SNHLY, CDR2 FYNNEI. The CDR3 DNA sequence: TGTGCCAGCTCCGGTTCTAGCGGCGGAGAGCAGTTCTTC. Protein product: CASSGSSGGEQFF.

This rearrangement joins TRBV30 to TRBJ1-2; no clear D gene. Per the germline V gene, CDR1 is GTSNPN and CDR2 is SVGIG (reference sequence). The CDR3 loop spans 14 amino acids. Between the trimmed V and J ends, which lost 8 bases and 4 bases, there was a span of 20 bases. The CDR3 protein is CAGVAVGKGYGYTF. The CDR3 nucleotides are TGTGCCGGAGTGGCGGTGGGCAAAGGCTATGGCTACACCTTC.

The rearrangement uses TRBV20-1 and TRBJ2-5, with D unresolved. Germline values: CDR1 DFQATT, CDR2 SNEGSKA (reference sequence). V was cut by 0 bases and J by 11 bases, with 10 bases left in between. CDR3 length: 11 residues. The CDR3 spells CSARDPRKQYF. As DNA, the CDR3 is TGCAGTGCTAGAGATCCCCGGAAGCAGTACTTC.

This chain joins TRBV7-8 and TRBJ2-7; D might be TRBD2 (5 bases). Germline V CDR1 and CDR2: SGHVS, FQNEAQ. The CDR3 covers 13 residues. V lost 1 base and J 7 bases, leaving 11 bases between the germline ends. CDR3 coding DNA: TGTGCCAGCAGCTTAGTTTCTCCGGGGGAGCAGTACTTC. Encoded protein: CASSLVSPGEQYF. Full variable domain (missing parts from reference TRBV7-8 and TRBJ2-7): GAGVSQSPRYKVAKRGQDVALRCDPISGHVSLFWYQQALGQGPEFLTYFQNEAQLDKSGLPSDRFFAERPEGSVSTLKIQRTQQEDSAVYLCASSLVSPGEQYFGPGTRLTVT.

This clone has just one count. J is TRBJ2-5 and V is TRBV5-4; unclear D gene. Germline values: CDR1 SGHNT, CDR2 YYREEE (reference sequence). V lost 4 bases and J 5 bases, leaving 9 bases between the germline ends. The CDR3 runs 12 residues. The CDR3 bases are TGTGCCAGCAGCCGAAACGGCGAGACCCAGTACTTC. It specifies CASSRNGETQYF. Filled out from reference TRBV5-4 and TRBJ2-5, the complete variable domain reads ETGVTQSPTHLIKTRGQQVTLRCSSQSGHNTVSWYQQALGQGPQFIFQYYREEENGRGNFPPRFSGLQFPNYSSELNVNALELDDSALYLCASSRNGETQYFGPGTRLLVL.

The chain has TRBV7-8 and TRBJ2-6; D ambiguous. This CDR3 comprises 16 residues. CDR1 is SGHVS, CDR2 FQNEAQ, per germline. V gave up 1 base and J gave up 4 bases, with 11 bases separating them. The CDR3 loop is CASSLVRVRGANVLTF. The CDR3 DNA reads TGTGCCAGCAGCTTAGTGCGAGTACGCGGGGCCAACGTCCTGACTTTC.

The chain employs TRBV28 and TRBJ2-1; D remains unclear. V was clipped by 1 base and J by 6 bases, with 19 bases between them. Germline V gene sequence: CDR1 MDHEN, CDR2 SYDVKM. The CDR3 is made up of 17 amino acids. In DNA form, the CDR3 reads TGTGCCAGCAGTTTATTTCTCCACACCACACAGCTCAATGAGCAGTTCTTC. Translation: CASSLFLHTTQLNEQFF.

This clone is a singleton in its sample. The chain uses TRBV7-9 and TRBJ2-7, with TRBD2 matching 7 bases. This CDR3 spans 13 amino acids. V was clipped by 5 bases and J by 11 bases; unmatched bases: 12. The germline V gene encodes CDR1 SEHNR and CDR2 FQNEAQ (reference sequence). CDR3 residues: CASSPSLEGGKYF. CDR3 nucleotide sequence: TGTGCCAGCAGCCCCTCCCTTGAGGGAGGGAAGTACTTC.

The chain recombines TRBV29-1 with TRBJ2-3; 9 bases are a match to TRBD1. This CDR3 is 17 amino acids long. CDR1 and CDR2 (germline): SQVTM, ANQGSEA. V trimming: 4 bases; J trimming: 0 bases; junction bases outside the gene matches: 11. The CDR3: CSVVGNGQGISTDTQYF. The CDR3 nucleotides are TGCAGCGTTGTTGGGAACGGACAGGGGATTAGCACAGATACGCAGTATTTT.

This clone was seen only once. A junction boundary mismatches the germline segment, possibly from a read error. The chain combines TRBV7-7 with TRBJ2-1; 7 positions agree with TRBD2. The CDR3 runs to 14 residues. CDR1 SSHAT and CDR2 FNYEAQ come from the germline V gene (reference sequence). CDR3 protein: CASSLGLAYNEQFF. CDR3 DNA: TGTGCTAGCAGCTTAGGACTAGCCTACAATGAGCAGTTCTTC.

The chain couples TRBV7-8 to TRBJ2-5; tentatively, D is TRBD1 (5 bases). Germline CDR1 SGHVS, CDR2 FQNEAQ. The CDR3 has 14 residues. With 3 bases removed from V and 1 base from J, the gap between germline ends came to 9 bases. Here the CDR3 reads CASSFSGLQETQYF. CDR3 sequence (DNA): TGTGCCAGCAGCTTCTCAGGGCTCCAAGAGACCCAGTACTTC.

The chain recombines TRBV5-1 with TRBJ2-1; TRBD2 is a possible D gene (6 bases). Trimming took 4 bases from V and 4 from J, leaving 9 bases between them. This CDR3 contains 13 residues. From germline, CDR1 is SGHRS and CDR2 YFSETQ. Written as DNA, the CDR3 is TGCGCCAGCAGCGGCGGGGTGTACAATGAGCAGTTCTTC. It encodes CASSGGVYNEQFF.

This chain joins TRBV7-9 and TRBJ2-7, with TRBD2 identical over 11 bases. Germline CDR1 SEHNR, CDR2 FQNEAQ (reference sequence). This CDR3 is built from 16 residues. V trimming: 0 bases; J trimming: 6 bases; junction bases outside the gene matches: 7. DNA of the CDR3: TGTGCCAGCAGCTTAGCGCGCAGGCTAGCGGGAGGCGAGCAGTACTTC. This codes for CASSLARRLAGGEQYF.

This clone occurred once. The chain recombines TRBV5-4 with TRBJ1-4; 7 positions match TRBD1. The V gene end was trimmed by 3 bases and the J gene end by 4 bases; junction bases not matched to a gene: 6. The CDR3 totals 15 residues. The germline gives CDR1 SGHNT, CDR2 YYREEE (reference sequence). CDR3 sequence reads: CASSSFRGGNEKLFF. The CDR3 DNA is TGTGCCAGCAGCTCCTTCAGGGGGGGTAATGAAAAACTGTTTTTT.

J is TRBJ1-5 and V is TRBV5-1; unclear D gene. The CDR3 is made up of 15 amino acids. Trimming took 0 bases from V and 6 from J, leaving 13 bases between them. The V gene's germline CDR1 is SGHRS and CDR2 YFSETQ. CDR3 residues: CASSLGGSDLQPQHF. As DNA, the CDR3 is TGCGCCAGCAGCTTGGGAGGGTCTGATCTTCAGCCCCAGCATTTT.

This clone was detected only once. The V and J genes are TRBV2 and TRBJ1-1; maybe TRBD1 (5 bases). Germline lookup yields CDR1 SNHLY and CDR2 FYNNEI. This CDR3 has 15 amino acids. V dropped 2 bases and J dropped 0 bases, with 10 bases sitting between them. This CDR3 is CASSERGRVNTEAFF. CDR3 sequence (DNA): TGTGCCAGCAGTGAAAGGGGCAGGGTGAACACTGAAGCTTTCTTT.

The rearrangement links TRBV5-6 to TRBJ2-7; possibly TRBD1 or TRBD2 for D (5 bases each). CDR3 size: 14 residues. V lost 0 bases and J lost 2, with 9 bases in between. Per germline, CDR1 SGHDT and CDR2 YYEEEE. CDR3 in amino acids: CASSLAGAPYEQYF. The CDR3 coding sequence is TGTGCCAGCAGCTTGGCCGGGGCCCCCTACGAGCAGTACTTC.

This clone was seen once. This chain joins TRBV27 and TRBJ1-2; D not resolved. The CDR3 totals 14 residues. V dropped 5 bases and J dropped 7 bases, with 17 bases sitting between them. Germline V gene lookup returns CDR1 MNHEY and CDR2 SMNVEV (reference sequence). The CDR3 sequence: CASSARARYSGYTF. The CDR3 bases are TGTGCCAGCAGTGCCCGGGCCCGGTACTCTGGCTACACCTTC.

This sequence joins TRBV6-1 and TRBJ1-4, with D possibly TRBD1 on 5 matching bases. V lost 6 bases to trimming and J lost 0 bases, with 11 bases between them. This CDR3 comprises 15 residues. Germline V gene lookup returns CDR1 MNHNS and CDR2 SASEGT. The CDR3 sequence is CASSPRVATNEKLFF. In DNA form, the CDR3 reads TGTGCCAGCAGCCCCAGGGTTGCAACTAATGAAAAACTGTTTTTT.

The chain recombines TRBV18 with TRBJ1-2, with D perhaps matching TRBD1 (5 bases). Trimming stripped 3 bases from V and 4 bases from J, with 9 bases between. Germline V CDR1 and CDR2: KGHSH, LQKENI. The CDR3 is 13 residues long. CDR3 bases: TGTGCCAGCTCACCGGACACGAGCTATGGCTACACCTTC. Translation gives CASSPDTSYGYTF. Combining the CDR3 with reference TRBV18 and TRBJ1-2 gives the whole variable domain NAGVMQNPRHLVRRRGQEARLRCSPMKGHSHVYWYRQLPEEGLKFMVYLQKENIIDESGMPKERFSAEFPKEGPSILRIQQVVRGDSAAYFCASSPDTSYGYTFGSGTRLTVV.